Sequencing of this T cell receptor (beta chain) was carried out in a study of blood T cell repertoires in COVID-19. Measured with immunoSEQ multiplex PCR; TCRdb has only the in-frame clones, and not every one. The repertoire has about 120,000 clones, about four fifths of them found once; the top ten carry roughly 2.1%. The V end lost 1 base, the J end lost 0 bases, and 10 bases lay between the germline ends. The CDR3 sequence is 15 residues long. Germline-derived CDR1 and CDR2 are SGHRS and YFSETQ. The specimen was peripheral blood. V gene TRBV5-1 combines with J gene TRBJ1-2; D is perhaps TRBD1 (5 bases). The origin of this receptor is a man in his 70s with acute or convalescent COVID-19. The CDR3 bases are TGCGCCAGCAGCTTGTTGACAGCCCCTAACTATGGCTACACCTTC. This sequence encodes CASSLLTAPNYGYTF.